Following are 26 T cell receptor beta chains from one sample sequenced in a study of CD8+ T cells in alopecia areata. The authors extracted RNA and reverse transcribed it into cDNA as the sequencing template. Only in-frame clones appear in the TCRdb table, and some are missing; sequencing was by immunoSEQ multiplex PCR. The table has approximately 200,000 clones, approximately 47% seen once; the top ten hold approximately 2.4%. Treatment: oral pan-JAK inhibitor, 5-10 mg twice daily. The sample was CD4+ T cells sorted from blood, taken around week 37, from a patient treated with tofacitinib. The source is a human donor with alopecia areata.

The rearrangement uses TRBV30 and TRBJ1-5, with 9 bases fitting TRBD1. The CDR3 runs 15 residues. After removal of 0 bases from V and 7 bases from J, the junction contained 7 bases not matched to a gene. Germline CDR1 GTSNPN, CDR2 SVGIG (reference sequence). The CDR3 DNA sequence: TGTGCCTGGAGTGTCCAGGGACAGGGAAGGCAGCCCCAGCATTTT. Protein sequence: CAWSVQGQGRQPQHF.

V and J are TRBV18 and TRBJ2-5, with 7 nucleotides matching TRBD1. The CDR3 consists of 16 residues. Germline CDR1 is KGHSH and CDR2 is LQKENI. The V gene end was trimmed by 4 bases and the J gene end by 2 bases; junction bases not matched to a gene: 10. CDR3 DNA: TGTGCCAGCTCACAAACTCCGGGACAGAGTCAAGAGACCCAGTACTTC. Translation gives CASSQTPGQSQETQYF.

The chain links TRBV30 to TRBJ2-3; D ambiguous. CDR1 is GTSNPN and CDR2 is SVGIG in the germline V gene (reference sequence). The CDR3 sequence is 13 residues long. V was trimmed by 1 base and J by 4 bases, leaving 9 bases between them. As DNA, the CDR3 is TGTGCCTGGAGTGACCTCACCCCAGATACGCAGTATTTT. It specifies CAWSDLTPDTQYF.

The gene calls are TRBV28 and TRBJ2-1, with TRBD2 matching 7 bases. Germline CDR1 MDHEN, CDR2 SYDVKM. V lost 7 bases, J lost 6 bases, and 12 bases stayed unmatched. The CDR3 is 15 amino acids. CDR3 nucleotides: TGTGCCAGCAACGGTGGCGGGAGAGTAGCCAATGAGCAGTTCTTC. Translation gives CASNGGGRVANEQFF.

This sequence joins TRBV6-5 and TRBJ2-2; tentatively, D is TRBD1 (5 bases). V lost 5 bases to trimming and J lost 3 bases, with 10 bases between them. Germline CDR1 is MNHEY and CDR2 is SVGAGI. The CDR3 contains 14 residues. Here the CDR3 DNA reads TGTGCCAGCAGTCCCGACAGTTACACCGGGGAGCTGTTTTTT. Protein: CASSPDSYTGELFF.

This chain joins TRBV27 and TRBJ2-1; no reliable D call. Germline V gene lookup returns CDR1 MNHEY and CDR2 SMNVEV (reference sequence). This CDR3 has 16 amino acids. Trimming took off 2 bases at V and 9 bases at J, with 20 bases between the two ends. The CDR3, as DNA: TGTGCCAGCAGTTTAGGACCTACGGTCGTTCCCACTGAGCAGTTCTTC. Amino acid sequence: CASSLGPTVVPTEQFF.

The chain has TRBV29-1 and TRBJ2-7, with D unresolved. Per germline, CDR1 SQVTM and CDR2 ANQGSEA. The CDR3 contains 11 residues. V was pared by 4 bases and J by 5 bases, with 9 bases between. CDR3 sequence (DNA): TGCAGCGTTGGGACGGCTGACGAGCAGTACTTC. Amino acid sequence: CSVGTADEQYF.

CDR3 protein: CSARDSLEQYF. The CDR3 DNA follows: TGCAGTGCAAGGGACAGCCTCGAGCAGTACTTC. This rearrangement joins TRBV20-1 to TRBJ2-7, with 7 bases that match TRBD1. CDR1 is DFQATT, CDR2 SNEGSKA, per germline (reference sequence). This CDR3 contains 11 residues. The ends lost 6 bases at V and 6 bases at J; junction bases unmatched: 5.

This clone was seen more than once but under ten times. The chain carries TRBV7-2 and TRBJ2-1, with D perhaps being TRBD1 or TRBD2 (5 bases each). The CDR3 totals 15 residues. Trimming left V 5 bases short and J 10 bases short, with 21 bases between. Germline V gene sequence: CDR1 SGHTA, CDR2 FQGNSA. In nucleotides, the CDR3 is TGTGCCAGCAGCCTCCTACCGGGACCGGCTGCGGAGCAGTTCTTC. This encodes CASSLLPGPAAEQFF.

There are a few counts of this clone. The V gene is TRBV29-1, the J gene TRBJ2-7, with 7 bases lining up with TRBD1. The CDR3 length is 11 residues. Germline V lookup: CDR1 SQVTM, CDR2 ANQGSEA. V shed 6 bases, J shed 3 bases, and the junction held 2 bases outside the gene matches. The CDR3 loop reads CSVTGLYEQYF. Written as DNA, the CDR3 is TGCAGCGTGACAGGGCTCTACGAGCAGTACTTC.

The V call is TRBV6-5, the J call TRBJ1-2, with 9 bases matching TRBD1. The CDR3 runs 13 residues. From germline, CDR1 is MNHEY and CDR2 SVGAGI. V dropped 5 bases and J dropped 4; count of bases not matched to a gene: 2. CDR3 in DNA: TGTGCCAGCAGTCGGGGACAGGGCTATGGCTACACCTTC. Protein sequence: CASSRGQGYGYTF.

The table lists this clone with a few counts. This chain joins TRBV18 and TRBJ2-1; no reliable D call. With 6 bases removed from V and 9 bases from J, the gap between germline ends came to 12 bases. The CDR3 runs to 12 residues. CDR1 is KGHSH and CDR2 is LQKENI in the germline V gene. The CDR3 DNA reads TGTGCCAGCTCGCCGTATCCAGGTGAGCAGTTCTTC. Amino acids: CASSPYPGEQFF.

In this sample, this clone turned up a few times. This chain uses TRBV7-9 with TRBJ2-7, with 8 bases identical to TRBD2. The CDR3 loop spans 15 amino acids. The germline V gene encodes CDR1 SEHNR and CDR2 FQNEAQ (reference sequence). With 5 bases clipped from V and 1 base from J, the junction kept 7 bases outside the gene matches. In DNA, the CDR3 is TGTGCCAGCAGCCCTTGGGTAGCGGGGTCCTACGAGCAGTACTTC. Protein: CASSPWVAGSYEQYF. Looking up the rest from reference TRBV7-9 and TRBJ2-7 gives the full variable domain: DTGVSQNPRHKITKRGQNVTFRCDPISEHNRLYWYRQTLGQGPEFLTYFQNEAQLEKSRLLSDRFSAERPKGSFSTLEIQRTEQGDSAMYLCASSPWVAGSYEQYFGPGTRLTVT.

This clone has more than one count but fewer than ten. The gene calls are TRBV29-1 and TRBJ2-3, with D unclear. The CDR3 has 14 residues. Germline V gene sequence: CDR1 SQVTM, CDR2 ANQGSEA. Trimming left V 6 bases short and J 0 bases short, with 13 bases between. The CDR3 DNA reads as TGCAGCGTCGCCGACGATTCTAGCACAGATACGCAGTATTTT. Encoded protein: CSVADDSSTDTQYF.

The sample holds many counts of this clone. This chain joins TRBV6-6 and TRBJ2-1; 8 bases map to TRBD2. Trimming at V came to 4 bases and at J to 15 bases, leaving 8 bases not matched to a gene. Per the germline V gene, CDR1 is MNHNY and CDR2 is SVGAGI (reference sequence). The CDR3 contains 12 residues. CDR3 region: CASSSDGRAVFF. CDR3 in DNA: TGTGCCAGCAGTTCGGACGGGAGGGCCGTGTTCTTC.

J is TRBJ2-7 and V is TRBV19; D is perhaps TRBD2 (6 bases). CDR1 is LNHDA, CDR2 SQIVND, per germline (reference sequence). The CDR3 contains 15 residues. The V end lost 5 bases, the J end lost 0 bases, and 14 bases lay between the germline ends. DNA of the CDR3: TGTGCCAGTAGTCCAGAGGGAGGTTCCTCCTACGAGCAGTACTTC. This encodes CASSPEGGSSYEQYF.

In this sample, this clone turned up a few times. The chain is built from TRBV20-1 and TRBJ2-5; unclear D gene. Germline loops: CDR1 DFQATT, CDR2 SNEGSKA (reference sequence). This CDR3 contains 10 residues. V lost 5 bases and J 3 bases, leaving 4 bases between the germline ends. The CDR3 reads CSALEETQYF. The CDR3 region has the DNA TGCAGTGCTTTAGAAGAGACCCAGTACTTC.

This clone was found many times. CDR3 sequence: CASSLGSSTDTQYF. The CDR3 DNA reads as TGCGCCAGCAGTCTCGGGAGCAGCACAGATACGCAGTATTTT. V and J are TRBV10-1 and TRBJ2-3; tentative D call: TRBD2 (6 bases). Germline CDR1 reads WNHNN; CDR2 reads SYGVQD (reference sequence). CDR3 length: 14 residues. V was clipped by 5 bases and J by 0 bases, with 9 bases between them.

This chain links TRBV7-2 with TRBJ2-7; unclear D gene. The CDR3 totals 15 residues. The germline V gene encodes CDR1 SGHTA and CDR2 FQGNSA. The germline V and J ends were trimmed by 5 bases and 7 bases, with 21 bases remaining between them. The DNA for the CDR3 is TGTGCCAGCAGCCCGTGGGTGAACCCTACGAATGAGCAGTACTTC. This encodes CASSPWVNPTNEQYF.

As DNA, the CDR3 is TGTGCCAGCAAGCCTAGCTCCTACGAGCAGTACTTC. Amino acid sequence: CASKPSSYEQYF. The rearrangement joins TRBV6-6 to TRBJ2-7; D is undetermined. Germline assignment: CDR1 MNHNY and CDR2 SVGAGI (reference sequence). The CDR3 is 12 amino acids. Trimming removed 7 bases from V and 0 bases from J, with 7 bases in between.

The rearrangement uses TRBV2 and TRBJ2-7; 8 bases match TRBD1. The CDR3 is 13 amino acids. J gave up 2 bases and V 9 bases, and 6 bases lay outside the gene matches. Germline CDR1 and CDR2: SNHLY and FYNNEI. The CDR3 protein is CASGQGNAYEQYF. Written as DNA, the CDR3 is TGTGCCAGTGGACAGGGAAACGCCTACGAGCAGTACTTC.

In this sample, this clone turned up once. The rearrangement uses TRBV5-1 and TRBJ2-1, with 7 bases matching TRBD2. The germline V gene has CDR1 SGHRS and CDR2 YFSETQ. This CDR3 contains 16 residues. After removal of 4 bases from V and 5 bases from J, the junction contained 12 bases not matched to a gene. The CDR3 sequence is CASSPQGAGVNNEQFF. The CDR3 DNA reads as TGCGCCAGCAGCCCCCAAGGGGCGGGAGTAAACAATGAGCAGTTCTTC.

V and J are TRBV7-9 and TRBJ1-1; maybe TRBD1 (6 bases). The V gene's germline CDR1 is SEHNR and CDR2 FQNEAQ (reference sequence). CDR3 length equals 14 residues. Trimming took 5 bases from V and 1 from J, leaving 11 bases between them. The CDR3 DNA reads TGTGCCAGCAGCCTCCCGGGACAGAACACTGAAGCTTTCTTT. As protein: CASSLPGQNTEAFF.

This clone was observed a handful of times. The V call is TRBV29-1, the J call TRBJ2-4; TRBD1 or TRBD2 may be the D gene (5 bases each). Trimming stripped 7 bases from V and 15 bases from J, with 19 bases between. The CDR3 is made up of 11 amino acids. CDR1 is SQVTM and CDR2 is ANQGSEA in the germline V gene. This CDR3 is CSGRTPGGVYF. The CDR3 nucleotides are TGCAGCGGGAGGACACCGGGCGGTGTGTACTTC.

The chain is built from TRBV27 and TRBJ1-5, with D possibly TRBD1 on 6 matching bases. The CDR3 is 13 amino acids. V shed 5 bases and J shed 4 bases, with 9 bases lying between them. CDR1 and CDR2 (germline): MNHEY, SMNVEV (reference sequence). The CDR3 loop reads CASSLQGNQPQHF. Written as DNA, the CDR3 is TGTGCCAGCAGTCTACAGGGTAATCAGCCCCAGCATTTT.

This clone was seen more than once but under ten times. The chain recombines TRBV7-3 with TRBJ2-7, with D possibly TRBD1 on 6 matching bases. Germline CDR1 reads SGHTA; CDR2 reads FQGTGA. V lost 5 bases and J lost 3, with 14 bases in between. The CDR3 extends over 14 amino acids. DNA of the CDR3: TGTGCCAGCAGCGCAGGGGCCCCCCTCTACGAGCAGTACTTC. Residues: CASSAGAPLYEQYF.